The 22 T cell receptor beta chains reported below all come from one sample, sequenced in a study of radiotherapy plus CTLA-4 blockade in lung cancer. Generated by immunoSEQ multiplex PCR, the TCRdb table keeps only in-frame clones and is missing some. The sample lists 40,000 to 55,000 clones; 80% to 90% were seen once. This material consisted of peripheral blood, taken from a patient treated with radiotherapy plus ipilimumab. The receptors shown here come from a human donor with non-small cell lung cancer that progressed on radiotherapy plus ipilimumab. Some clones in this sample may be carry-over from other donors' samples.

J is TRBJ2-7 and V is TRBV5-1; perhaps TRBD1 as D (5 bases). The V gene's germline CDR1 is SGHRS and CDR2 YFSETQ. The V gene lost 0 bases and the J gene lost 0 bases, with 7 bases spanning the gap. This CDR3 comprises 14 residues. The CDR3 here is CASSLETDSYEQYF. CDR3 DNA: TGCGCCAGCAGCTTGGAGACAGACTCCTACGAGCAGTACTTC.

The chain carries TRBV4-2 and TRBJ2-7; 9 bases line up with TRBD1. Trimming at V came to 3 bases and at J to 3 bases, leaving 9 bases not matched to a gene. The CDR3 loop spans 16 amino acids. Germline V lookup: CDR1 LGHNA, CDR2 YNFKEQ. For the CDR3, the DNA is TGTGCCAGCAGCCAGACTAACAGGGGGCGTATCTACGAGCAGTACTTC. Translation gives CASSQTNRGRIYEQYF.

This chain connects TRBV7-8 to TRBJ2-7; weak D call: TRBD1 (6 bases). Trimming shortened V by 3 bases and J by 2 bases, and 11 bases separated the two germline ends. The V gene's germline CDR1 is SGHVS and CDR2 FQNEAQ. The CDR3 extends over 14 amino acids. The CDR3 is CASSFNRDTYEQYF. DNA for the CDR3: TGTGCCAGCAGCTTCAACAGGGATACCTACGAGCAGTACTTC.

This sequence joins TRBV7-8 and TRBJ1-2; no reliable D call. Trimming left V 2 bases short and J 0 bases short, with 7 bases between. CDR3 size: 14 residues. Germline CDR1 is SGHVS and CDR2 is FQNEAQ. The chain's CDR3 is CASSLNRPNYGYTF. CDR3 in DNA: TGTGCCAGCAGCTTAAACAGACCTAACTATGGCTACACCTTC.

CDR3 bases: TGTGCCAGTAGTATGGACAGGCCTAACATTCAGTACTTC. Translating gives CASSMDRPNIQYF. This rearrangement joins TRBV19 to TRBJ2-4, with 7 bases identical to TRBD1. This CDR3 has 13 residues. V trimming: 3 bases; J trimming: 7 bases; junction bases outside the gene matches: 3. Germline-derived CDR1 and CDR2 are LNHDA and SQIVND (reference sequence).

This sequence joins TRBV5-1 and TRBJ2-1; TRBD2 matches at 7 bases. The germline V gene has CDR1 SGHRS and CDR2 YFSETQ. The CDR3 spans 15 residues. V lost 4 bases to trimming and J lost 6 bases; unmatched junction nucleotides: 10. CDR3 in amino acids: CASSPSGIGFNEQFF. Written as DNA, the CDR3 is TGCGCCAGCAGCCCGAGCGGGATAGGGTTCAATGAGCAGTTCTTC. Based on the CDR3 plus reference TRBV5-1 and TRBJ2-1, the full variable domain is KAGVTQTPRYLIKTRGQQVTLSCSPISGHRSVSWYQQTPGQGLQFLFEYFSETQRNKGNFPGRFSGRQFSNSRSEMNVSTLELGDSALYLCASSPSGIGFNEQFFGPGTRLTVL.

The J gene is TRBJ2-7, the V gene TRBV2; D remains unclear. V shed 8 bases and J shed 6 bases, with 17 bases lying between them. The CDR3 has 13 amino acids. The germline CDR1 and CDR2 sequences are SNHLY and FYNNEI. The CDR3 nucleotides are TGTGCCAGCTGGCAGCGTAACCTACTCGAGCAGTACTTC. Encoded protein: CASWQRNLLEQYF.

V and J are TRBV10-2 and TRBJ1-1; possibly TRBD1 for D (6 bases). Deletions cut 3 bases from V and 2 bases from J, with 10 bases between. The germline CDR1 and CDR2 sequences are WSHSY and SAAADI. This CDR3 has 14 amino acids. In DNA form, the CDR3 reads TGCGCCAGCAGTGATGGGACATCAAACACTGAAGCTTTCTTT. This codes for CASSDGTSNTEAFF.

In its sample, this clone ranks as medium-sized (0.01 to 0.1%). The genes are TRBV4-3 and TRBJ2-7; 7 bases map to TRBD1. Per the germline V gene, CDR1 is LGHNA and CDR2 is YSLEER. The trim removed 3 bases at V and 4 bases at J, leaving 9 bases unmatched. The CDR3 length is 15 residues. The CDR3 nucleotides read TGCGCCAGCAGCCACTCATGGACAGGCGAATACGAGCAGTACTTC. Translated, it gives CASSHSWTGEYEQYF.

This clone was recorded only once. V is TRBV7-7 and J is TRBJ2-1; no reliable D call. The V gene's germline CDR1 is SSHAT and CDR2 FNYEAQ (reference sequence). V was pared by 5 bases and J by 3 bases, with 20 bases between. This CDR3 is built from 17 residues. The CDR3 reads CASSPRLVGSYYNEQFF. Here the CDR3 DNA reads TGTGCCAGCAGCCCCAGACTGGTCGGTAGTTACTACAATGAGCAGTTCTTC. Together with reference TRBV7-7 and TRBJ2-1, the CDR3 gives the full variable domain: GAGVSQSPRYKVTKRGQDVTLRCDPISSHATLYWYQQALGQGPEFLTYFNYEAQPDKSGLPSDRFSAERPEGSISTLTIQRTEQRDSAMYRCASSPRLVGSYYNEQFFGPGTRLTVL.

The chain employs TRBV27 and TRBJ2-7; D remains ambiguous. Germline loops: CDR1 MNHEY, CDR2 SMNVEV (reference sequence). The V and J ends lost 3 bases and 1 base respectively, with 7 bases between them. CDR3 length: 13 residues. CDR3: CASSFGKSYEQYF. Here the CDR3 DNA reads TGTGCCAGCAGTTTCGGTAAATCCTACGAGCAGTACTTC.

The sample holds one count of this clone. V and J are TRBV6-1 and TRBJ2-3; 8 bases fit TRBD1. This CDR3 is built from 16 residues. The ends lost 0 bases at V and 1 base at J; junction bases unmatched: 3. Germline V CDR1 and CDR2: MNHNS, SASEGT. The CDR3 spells CASSEAQTGGTDTQYF. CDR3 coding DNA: TGTGCCAGCAGTGAAGCCCAGACAGGGGGCACAGATACGCAGTATTTT.

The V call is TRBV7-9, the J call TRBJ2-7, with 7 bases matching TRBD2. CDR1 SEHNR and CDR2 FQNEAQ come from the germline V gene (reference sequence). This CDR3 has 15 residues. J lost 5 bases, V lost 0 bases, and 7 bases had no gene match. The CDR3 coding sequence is TGTGCCAGCAGCTTAGCTGGCGGGAGTCTACACGAGCAGTACTTC. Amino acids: CASSLAGGSLHEQYF. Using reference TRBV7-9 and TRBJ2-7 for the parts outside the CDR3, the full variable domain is DTGVSQNPRHKITKRGQNVTFRCDPISEHNRLYWYRQTLGQGPEFLTYFQNEAQLEKSRLLSDRFSAERPKGSFSTLEIQRTEQGDSAMYLCASSLAGGSLHEQYFGPGTRLTVT.

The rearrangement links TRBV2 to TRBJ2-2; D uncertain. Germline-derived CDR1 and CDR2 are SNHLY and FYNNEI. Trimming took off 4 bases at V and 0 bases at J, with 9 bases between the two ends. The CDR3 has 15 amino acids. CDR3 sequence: CASSGTVTNTGELFF. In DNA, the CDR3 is TGTGCCAGCAGTGGTACGGTTACGAACACCGGGGAGCTGTTTTTT.

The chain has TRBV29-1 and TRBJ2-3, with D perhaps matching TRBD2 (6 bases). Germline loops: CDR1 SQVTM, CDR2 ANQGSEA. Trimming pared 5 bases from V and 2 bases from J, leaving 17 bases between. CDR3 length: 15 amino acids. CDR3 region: CSVPPPGAFTDTQYF. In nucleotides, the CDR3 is TGCAGCGTTCCCCCTCCGGGAGCCTTCACAGATACGCAGTATTTT.

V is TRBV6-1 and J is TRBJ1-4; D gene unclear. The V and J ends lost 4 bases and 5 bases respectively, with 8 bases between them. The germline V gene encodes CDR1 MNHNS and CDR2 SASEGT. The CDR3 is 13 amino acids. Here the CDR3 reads CASSGSLNEKLFF. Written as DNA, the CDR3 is TGTGCCAGCAGTGGGTCACTCAATGAAAAACTGTTTTTT.

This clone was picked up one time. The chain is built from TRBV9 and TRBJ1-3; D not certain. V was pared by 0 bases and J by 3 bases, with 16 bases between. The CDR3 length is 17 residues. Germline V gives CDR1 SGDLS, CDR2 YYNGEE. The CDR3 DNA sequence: TGTGCCAGCAGCGTAGATCTCATGAGGCCTTATGGAAACACCATATATTTT. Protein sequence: CASSVDLMRPYGNTIYF.

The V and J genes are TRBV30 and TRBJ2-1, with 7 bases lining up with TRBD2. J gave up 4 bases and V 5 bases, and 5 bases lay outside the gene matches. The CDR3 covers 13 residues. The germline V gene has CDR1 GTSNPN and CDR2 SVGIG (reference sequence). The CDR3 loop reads CAWRGLLYNEQFF. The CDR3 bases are TGTGCCTGGCGGGGACTATTATACAATGAGCAGTTCTTC. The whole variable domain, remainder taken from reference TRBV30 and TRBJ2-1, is SQTIHQWPATLVQPVGSPLSLECTVEGTSNPNLYWYRQAAGRGLQLLFYSVGIGQISSEVPQNLSASRPQDRQFILSSKKLLLSDSGFYLCAWRGLLYNEQFFGPGTRLTVL.

The DNA for the CDR3 is TGCGCCAGCAGCCCCCTGGGGGGAAGTGAGAACGAGAAGCAGTACTTC. Its translation is CASSPLGGSENEKQYF. The genes are TRBV5-1 and TRBJ2-5, with D perhaps TRBD2 (6 bases). Trimming removed 4 bases at V and 11 bases at J, with 27 bases between. The CDR3 has 16 residues. In germline, CDR1 is SGHRS, CDR2 YFSETQ.

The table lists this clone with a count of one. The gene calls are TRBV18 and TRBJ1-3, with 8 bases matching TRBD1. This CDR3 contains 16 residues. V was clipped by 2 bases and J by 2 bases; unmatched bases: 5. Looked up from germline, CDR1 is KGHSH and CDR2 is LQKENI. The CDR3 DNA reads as TGTGCCAGCTCACCATCCCAGGGGGCGGCTGGAAACACCATATATTTT. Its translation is CASSPSQGAAGNTIYF.

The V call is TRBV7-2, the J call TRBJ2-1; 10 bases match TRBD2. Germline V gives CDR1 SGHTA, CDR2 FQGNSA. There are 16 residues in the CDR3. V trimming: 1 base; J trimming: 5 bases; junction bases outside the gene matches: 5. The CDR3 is CASSLVGTSVNNEQFF. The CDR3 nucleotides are TGTGCCAGCAGCTTAGTAGGGACTAGCGTAAACAATGAGCAGTTCTTC.

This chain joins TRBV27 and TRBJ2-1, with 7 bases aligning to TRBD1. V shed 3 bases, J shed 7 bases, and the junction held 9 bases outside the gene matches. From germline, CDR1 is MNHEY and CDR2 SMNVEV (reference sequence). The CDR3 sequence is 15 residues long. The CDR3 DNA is TGTGCCAGCAGTTTCATCGGGACAGATCATAATGAGCAGTTCTTC. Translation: CASSFIGTDHNEQFF.